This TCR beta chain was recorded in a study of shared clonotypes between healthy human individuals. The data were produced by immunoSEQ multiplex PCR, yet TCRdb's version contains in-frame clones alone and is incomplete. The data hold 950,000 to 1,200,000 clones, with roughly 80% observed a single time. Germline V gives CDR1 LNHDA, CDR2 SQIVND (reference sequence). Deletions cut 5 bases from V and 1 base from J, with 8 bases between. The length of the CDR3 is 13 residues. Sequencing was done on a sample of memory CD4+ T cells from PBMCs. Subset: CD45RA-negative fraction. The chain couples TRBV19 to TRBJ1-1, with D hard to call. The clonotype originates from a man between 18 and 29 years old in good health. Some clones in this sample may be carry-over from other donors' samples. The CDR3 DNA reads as TGTGCCAGTAGTTCGGTTAGGAACACTGAAGCTTTCTTT. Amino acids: CASSSVRNTEAFF.